Shown below are 6 T cell receptor beta chains from a single sample sequenced in a study of blood T cells in healthy people across ages. Then a second PCR, running roughly 7 to 11 cycles, was carried out with a sample-barcoded 5' primer and a J-beta primer mix. TCRdb passed the 5' RACE reads through MiXCR, listing each CDR3 protein once. The sample contains about 1.5 million distinct CDR3 sequences, 42% of which appear only once. Source material: blood. Source of these receptors: a young woman in good health.

V gene TRBV30 combines with J gene TRBJ2-1, with D uncertain. V was pared by 7 bases and J by 6 bases, with 13 bases between. This CDR3 has 12 residues. CDR1 and CDR2 from the germline V gene are GTSNPN and SVGIG (reference sequence). The CDR3 sequence: CASAGPRNEQFF. CDR3 in DNA: TGTGCCTCCGCCGGCCCGCGCAATGAGCAGTTCTTC.

This clonotype appeared once. The chain has TRBV27 and TRBJ2-7, with 8 bases identical to TRBD1. The CDR3 spans 15 residues. Germline V gene lookup returns CDR1 MNHEY and CDR2 SMNVEV (reference sequence). With 5 bases clipped from V and 7 bases from J, the junction kept 13 bases outside the gene matches. For the CDR3, the DNA is TGTGCCAGCAGTCCCGGGACAGGACCTGACAATGAGCAGTACTTC. Residues: CASSPGTGPDNEQYF.

The chain joins TRBV28 to TRBJ1-1; TRBD1 might be the D (6 bases). CDR1 and CDR2 from the germline V gene are MDHEN and SYDVKM. This CDR3 has 13 amino acids. Trimming cost V 4 bases and J 6 bases, with 12 bases left between them. As DNA, the CDR3 is TGTGCCAGCAGTTCCCCTTCAGGGGCTGAAGCTTTCTTT. Residues: CASSSPSGAEAFF.

The chain uses TRBV5-1 and TRBJ2-1, with no clear D. The assigned J gene may be wrong: the sequence end matches TRBJ2-7 better. The CDR3 contains 16 residues. Germline V gives CDR1 SGHRS, CDR2 YFSETQ. The CDR3 DNA sequence: TGCGCCAGCAGCGAGGCGAGGAAAAGCTCCTACAATGAGCAGTACTTC. This codes for CASSEARKSSYNEQYF.

The chain has TRBV4-1 and TRBJ2-1, with unresolved D. The CDR3 consists of 14 residues. CDR1 and CDR2 from the germline V gene are MGHRA and YSYEKL. Trimming shortened V by 0 bases and J by 7 bases, and 10 bases separated the two germline ends. CDR3 DNA: TGCGCCAGCAGCCAAGACCCCCTAGAAAATGAGCAGTTCTTC. Translating it yields CASSQDPLENEQFF.

This clonotype has a handful of counts. J is TRBJ2-2 and V is TRBV12-3 or TRBV12-4, with D possibly TRBD2 on 6 matching bases. Trimming removed 7 bases at V and 0 bases at J, with 12 bases between. CDR3 size: 15 residues. The CDR3 protein is CASTGTWPNTGELFF. CDR3 DNA sequence: TGTGCCAGCACCGGGACTTGGCCGAACACCGGGGAGCTGTTTTTT.